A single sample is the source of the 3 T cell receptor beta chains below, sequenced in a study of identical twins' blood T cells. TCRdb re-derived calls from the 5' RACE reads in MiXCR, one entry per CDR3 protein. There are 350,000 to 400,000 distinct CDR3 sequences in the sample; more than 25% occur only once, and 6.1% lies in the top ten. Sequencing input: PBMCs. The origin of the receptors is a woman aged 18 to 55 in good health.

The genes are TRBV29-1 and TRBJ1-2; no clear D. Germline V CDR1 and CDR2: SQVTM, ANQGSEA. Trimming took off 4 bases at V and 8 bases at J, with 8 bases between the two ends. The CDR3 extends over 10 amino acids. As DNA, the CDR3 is TGCAGCGTTGGTATGGGGGGCTACACCTTC. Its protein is CSVGMGGYTF.

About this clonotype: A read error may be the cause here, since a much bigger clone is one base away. CDR3 protein: CASSRGRVGTEAFF. The CDR3, as DNA: TGTGCCAGTAGTAGGGGGAGGGTAGGCACTGAAGCTTTCTTT. The chain has TRBV19 and TRBJ1-1; D perhaps matches TRBD1 (5 bases). Trimming removed 4 bases at V and 4 bases at J, with 13 bases between. This CDR3 has 14 amino acids. The germline gives CDR1 LNHDA, CDR2 SQIVND (reference sequence). Full variable domain (missing parts from reference TRBV19 and TRBJ1-1): DGGITQSPKYLFRKEGQNVTLSCEQNLNHDAMYWYRQDPGQGLRLIYYSQIVNDFQKGDIAEGYSVSREKKESFPLTVTSAQKNPTAFYLCASSRGRVGTEAFFGQGTRLTVV.

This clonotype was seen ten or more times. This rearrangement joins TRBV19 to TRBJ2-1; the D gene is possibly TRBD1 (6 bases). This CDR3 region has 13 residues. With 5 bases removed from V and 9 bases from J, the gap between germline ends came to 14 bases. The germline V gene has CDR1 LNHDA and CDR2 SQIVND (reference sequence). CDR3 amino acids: CASSPRGNSEQFF. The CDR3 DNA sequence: TGTGCCAGTAGTCCTAGGGGGAACTCTGAGCAGTTCTTC. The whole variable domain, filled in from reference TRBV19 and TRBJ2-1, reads DGGITQSPKYLFRKEGQNVTLSCEQNLNHDAMYWYRQDPGQGLRLIYYSQIVNDFQKGDIAEGYSVSREKKESFPLTVTSAQKNPTAFYLCASSPRGNSEQFFGPGTRLTVL.